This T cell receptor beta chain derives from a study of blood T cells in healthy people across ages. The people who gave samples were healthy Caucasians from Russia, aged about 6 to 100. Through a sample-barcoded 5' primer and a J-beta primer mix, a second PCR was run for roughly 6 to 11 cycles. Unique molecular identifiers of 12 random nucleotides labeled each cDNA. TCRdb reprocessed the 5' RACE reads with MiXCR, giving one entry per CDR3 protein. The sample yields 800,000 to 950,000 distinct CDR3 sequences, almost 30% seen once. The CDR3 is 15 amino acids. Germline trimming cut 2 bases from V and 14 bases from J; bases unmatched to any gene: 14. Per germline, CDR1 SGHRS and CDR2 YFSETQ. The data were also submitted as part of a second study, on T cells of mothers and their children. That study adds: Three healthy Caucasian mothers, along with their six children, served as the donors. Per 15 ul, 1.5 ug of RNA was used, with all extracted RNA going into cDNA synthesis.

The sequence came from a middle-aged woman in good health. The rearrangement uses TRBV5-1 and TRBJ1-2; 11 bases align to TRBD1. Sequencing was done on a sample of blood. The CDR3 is CASSLQPGQGGSWTF. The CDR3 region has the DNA TGCGCCAGCAGCTTACAACCGGGACAGGGGGGCTCATGGACCTTC.